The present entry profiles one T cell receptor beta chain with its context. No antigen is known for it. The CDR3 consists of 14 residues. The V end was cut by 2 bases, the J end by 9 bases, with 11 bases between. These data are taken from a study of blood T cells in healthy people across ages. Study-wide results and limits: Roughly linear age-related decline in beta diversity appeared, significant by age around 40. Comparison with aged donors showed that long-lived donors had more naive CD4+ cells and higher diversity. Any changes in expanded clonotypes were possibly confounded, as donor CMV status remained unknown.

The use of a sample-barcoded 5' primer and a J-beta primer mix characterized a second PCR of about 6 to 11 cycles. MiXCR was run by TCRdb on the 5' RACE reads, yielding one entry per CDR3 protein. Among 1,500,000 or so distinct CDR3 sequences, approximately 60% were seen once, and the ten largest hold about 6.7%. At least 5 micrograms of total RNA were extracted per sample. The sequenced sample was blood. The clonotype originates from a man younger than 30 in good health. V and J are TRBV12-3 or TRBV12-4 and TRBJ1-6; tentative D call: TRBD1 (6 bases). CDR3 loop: CASSLRTESSPLHF. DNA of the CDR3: TGTGCCAGCAGTTTACGGACAGAATCTTCACCCCTCCACTTT.